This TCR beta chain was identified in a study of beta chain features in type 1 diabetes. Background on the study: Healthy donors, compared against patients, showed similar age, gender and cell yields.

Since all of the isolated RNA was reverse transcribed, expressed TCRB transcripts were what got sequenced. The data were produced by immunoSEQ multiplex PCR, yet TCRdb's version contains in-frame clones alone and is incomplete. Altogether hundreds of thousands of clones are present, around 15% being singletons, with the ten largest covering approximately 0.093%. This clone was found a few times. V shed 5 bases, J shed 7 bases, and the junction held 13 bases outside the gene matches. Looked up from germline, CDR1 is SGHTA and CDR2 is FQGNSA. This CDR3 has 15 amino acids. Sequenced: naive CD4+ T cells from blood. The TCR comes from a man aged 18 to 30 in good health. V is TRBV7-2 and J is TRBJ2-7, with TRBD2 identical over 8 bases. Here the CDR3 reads CASSPPTSVRREQYF. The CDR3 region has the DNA TGTGCCAGCAGCCCTCCGACTAGCGTTCGGAGGGAGCAGTACTTC.